The 31 T cell receptor beta chains below come from one sample, sequenced in a study of pediatric ulcerative colitis. Rectal tissue came from one to two pinch biopsies taken at colonoscopy. The protocol was immunoSEQ multiplex PCR, while the TCRdb copy is restricted to in-frame clones and leaves out a portion. The profile shows tens of thousands of clones, 78% of them singletons. Sequencing used gut tissue. The receptor source for this set is a girl aged 5 to 17 with moderate ulcerative colitis.

In its sample, this clone was seen once. V usage is TRBV2 and J usage is TRBJ2-5, with 10 positions matching TRBD2. CDR1 and CDR2 (germline): SNHLY, FYNNEI. After removal of 3 bases from V and 7 bases from J, the junction contained 8 bases not matched to a gene. The CDR3 loop spans 15 amino acids. CDR3 in amino acids: CASSDVGTSVGTQYF. The CDR3 bases are TGTGCCAGCAGTGATGTCGGGACTAGCGTGGGGACCCAGTACTTC.

This sequence joins TRBV27 and TRBJ1-1; 7 bases agree with TRBD1. Trimming took 3 bases from V and 3 from J; bases not matched to a gene: 10. The CDR3 has 16 residues. CDR1 and CDR2 from the germline V gene are MNHEY and SMNVEV (reference sequence). The CDR3 DNA reads TGTGCCAGCAGTTTCCTCTTTAGGGGGCGAGACACTGAAGCTTTCTTT. It codes for CASSFLFRGRDTEAFF.

The chain uses TRBV6-6 and TRBJ2-5; TRBD1 agrees at 8 bases. V gave up 6 bases and J gave up 2 bases; unmatched junction bases: 11. From germline, CDR1 is MNHNY and CDR2 SVGAGI (reference sequence). The CDR3 is 16 residues long. CDR3 protein: CASRRRDRTFQETQYF. DNA of the CDR3: TGTGCCAGCAGAAGAAGGGACAGGACTTTTCAAGAGACCCAGTACTTC.

The chain combines TRBV10-2 with TRBJ2-7; D may be TRBD1 (7 bases). Trimming removed 7 bases from V and 2 bases from J, with 18 bases in between. CDR3 size: 15 residues. Germline CDR1 reads WSHSY; CDR2 reads SAAADI. As DNA, the CDR3 is TGCGCCAGCAAGAAAACAGGGGACTCTGCCTACGAGCAGTACTTC. This gives the protein CASKKTGDSAYEQYF.

This chain uses TRBV25-1 with TRBJ2-5, with no clear D. The germline V gene has CDR1 MGHDK and CDR2 SYGVNS. Trimming removed 5 bases at V and 2 bases at J, with 12 bases between. This CDR3 is built from 14 residues. The CDR3 spells CASSRLFSQETQYF. DNA for the CDR3: TGTGCCAGCAGTCGCCTTTTTAGTCAAGAGACCCAGTACTTC.

V is TRBV18 and J is TRBJ1-2; D possibly corresponds to TRBD1 (5 bases). The length of the CDR3 is 14 residues. V gave up 2 bases and J gave up 9 bases, with 16 bases separating them. Germline V gene data show CDR1 as KGHSH and CDR2 as LQKENI. The CDR3 region has the DNA TGTGCCAGCTCACCAGCGGGGGGATGGGGAAGCTACACCTTC. Translating it yields CASSPAGGWGSYTF.

The rearrangement links TRBV4-2 to TRBJ2-1; D may be TRBD1 (7 bases). This CDR3 comprises 14 residues. CDR1 LGHNA and CDR2 YNFKEQ come from the germline V gene. Trimming pared 3 bases from V and 9 bases from J, leaving 15 bases between. The CDR3, as DNA: TGTGCCAGCAGCCAGACAAGACAGGGAGGTGAGCAGTTCTTC. As protein: CASSQTRQGGEQFF.

Concerning this clone itself: No DNA is shown, since the ends of the CDR3 on it are uncertain; the CDR3 is the one TCRdb lists. This sequence joins TRBV12-1 and TRBJ1-2. TRBV12-1 is a known pseudogene. The CDR3 region is 14 residues in length, termini included. CDR3 sequence: CASSFGPGTYGYTF.

The CDR3 here is CASSVAGQGYNEQFF. CDR3 sequence (DNA): TGTGCCAGCAGCGTTGCGGGACAGGGTTACAATGAGCAGTTCTTC. The gene calls are TRBV9 and TRBJ2-1; 9 bases agree with TRBD1. Germline CDR1 reads SGDLS; CDR2 reads YYNGEE. The length of the CDR3 is 15 residues. V shed 2 bases and J 4 bases; nucleotides not matched to a gene: 4.

The V and J genes are TRBV19 and TRBJ2-6; 7 bases fit TRBD1. CDR3 length equals 15 residues. From germline, CDR1 is LNHDA and CDR2 SQIVND (reference sequence). Losses at the gene ends were 5 bases for V and 4 bases for J; bases not matched to a gene: 5. CDR3 sequence: CASSFTGVGANVLTF. The CDR3 DNA reads TGTGCCAGTAGTTTCACAGGGGTCGGGGCCAACGTCCTGACTTTC.

In this sample, this clone turned up a few times. V and J are TRBV9 and TRBJ2-7; 8 bases fit TRBD2. The V and J ends lost 3 bases and 1 base, in that order; junction bases with no gene match: 3. CDR1 is SGDLS, CDR2 YYNGEE, per germline. The CDR3 extends over 14 amino acids. The CDR3 is CASSATSGSYEQYF. Here the CDR3 DNA reads TGTGCCAGCAGCGCAACTAGCGGTTCCTACGAGCAGTACTTC.

The gene calls are TRBV7-9 and TRBJ2-7; the match to TRBD2 covers 8 bases. Germline V gene lookup returns CDR1 SEHNR and CDR2 FQNEAQ (reference sequence). The CDR3 consists of 14 residues. Losses at the gene ends were 3 bases for V and 4 bases for J; bases not matched to a gene: 5. Written as DNA, the CDR3 is TGTGCCAGCAGCTTTGGGACTAGAGAATACGAGCAGTACTTC. The encoded protein is CASSFGTREYEQYF. Complete variable domain (other parts from reference TRBV7-9 and TRBJ2-7): DTGVSQNPRHKITKRGQNVTFRCDPISEHNRLYWYRQTLGQGPEFLTYFQNEAQLEKSRLLSDRFSAERPKGSFSTLEIQRTEQGDSAMYLCASSFGTREYEQYFGPGTRLTVT.

The chain carries TRBV5-1 and TRBJ2-2, with TRBD1 matching over 7 bases. J gave up 5 bases and V 2 bases, and 3 bases lay outside the gene matches. CDR3 length: 14 amino acids. The germline V gene encodes CDR1 SGHRS and CDR2 YFSETQ. The CDR3 here is CASSFTGETGELFF. The CDR3 DNA is TGCGCCAGCAGCTTTACAGGGGAGACCGGGGAGCTGTTTTTT.

V is TRBV19 and J is TRBJ2-3; possible D gene TRBD1, 6 bases. The CDR3 is made up of 16 amino acids. Trimming shortened V by 5 bases and J by 0 bases, and 15 bases separated the two germline ends. Looked up from germline, CDR1 is LNHDA and CDR2 is SQIVND (reference sequence). CDR3 coding DNA: TGTGCCAGTAGTGTAGGATCAGGGGCTAGCACAGATACGCAGTATTTT. Translated: CASSVGSGASTDTQYF.

This clone was observed a single time. The chain uses TRBV25-1 and TRBJ1-1, with D tentatively TRBD1 (5 bases). This CDR3 has 14 residues. The germline V gene encodes CDR1 MGHDK and CDR2 SYGVNS. The germline V and J ends were trimmed by 2 bases and 4 bases, with 11 bases remaining between them. CDR3 amino acids: CASSERGLSTEAFF. The CDR3 coding sequence is TGTGCCAGCAGTGAAAGGGGTTTGTCCACTGAAGCTTTCTTT.

The V gene is TRBV18, the J gene TRBJ2-5, with TRBD1 as a possible D gene (7 bases). This CDR3 region has 14 residues. Germline CDR1 is KGHSH and CDR2 is LQKENI. Trimming removed 6 bases from V and 2 bases from J, with 13 bases in between. Here the CDR3 DNA reads TGTGCCAGCTCCCCCGGGGGACAGCAAGAGACCCAGTACTTC. Protein product: CASSPGGQQETQYF.

The chain links TRBV5-8 to TRBJ2-7; 13 bases line up with TRBD2. The ends lost 4 bases at V and 4 bases at J; junction bases unmatched: 11. Germline CDR1 reads SGHTS; CDR2 reads YDEGEE. There are 17 residues in the CDR3. CDR3: CASSADRGGLAGYEQYF. CDR3 DNA: TGTGCCAGCAGCGCGGACAGGGGGGGACTAGCGGGATACGAGCAGTACTTC.

The rearrangement links TRBV28 to TRBJ2-4; 10 bases are a match to TRBD1. The germline CDR1 and CDR2 sequences are MDHEN and SYDVKM. J lost 9 bases, V lost 8 bases, and 7 bases had no gene match. The CDR3 contains 13 residues. The CDR3 DNA reads as TGTGCCAGCTGGGGACAGGGGACTGTCATTCAGTACTTC. Its protein is CASWGQGTVIQYF.

This clone was seen only a few times. The gene calls are TRBV9 and TRBJ1-2, with D possibly matching TRBD1 (5 bases). CDR1 is SGDLS, CDR2 YYNGEE, per germline. The CDR3 covers 16 residues. Trimming took off 0 bases at V and 4 bases at J, with 16 bases between the two ends. The CDR3, as DNA: TGTGCCAGCAGCGTAGGTTGGGGCAGCGCGATCTATGGCTACACCTTC. Translated: CASSVGWGSAIYGYTF.

The V gene is TRBV7-9, the J gene TRBJ2-1; a weak D match, TRBD1 (6 bases). CDR1 and CDR2 from the germline V gene are SEHNR and FQNEAQ (reference sequence). This CDR3 is 16 amino acids long. The V gene lost 5 bases and the J gene lost 4 bases, with 18 bases spanning the gap. The DNA for the CDR3 is TGTGCCAGCAGCAAAACAGGGTACCAAGATTACAATGAGCAGTTCTTC. It is translated as CASSKTGYQDYNEQFF.

Within the sample, this clone is medium-sized (0.01 to 0.1%). The chain has TRBV7-2 and TRBJ2-7; TRBD2 matches at 7 bases. V was clipped by 1 base and J by 4 bases; unmatched bases: 10. Germline CDR1 and CDR2: SGHTA and FQGNSA. The CDR3 consists of 16 residues. CDR3 region: CASSLDGISGRYEQYF. DNA for the CDR3: TGTGCCAGCAGCTTAGACGGGATTTCCGGGAGGTACGAGCAGTACTTC.

The chain is built from TRBV19 and TRBJ2-5; 7 nucleotides line up with TRBD2. CDR3 length equals 17 residues. Germline values: CDR1 LNHDA, CDR2 SQIVND (reference sequence). Unmatched junction bases numbered 13, after V lost 5 bases and J lost 1 base. CDR3 nucleotide sequence: TGTGCCAGTAGTCAAAACGGGAGGTCGGGACTCCAAGAGACCCAGTACTTC. It specifies CASSQNGRSGLQETQYF. Looking up the rest from reference TRBV19 and TRBJ2-5 gives the full variable domain: DGGITQSPKYLFRKEGQNVTLSCEQNLNHDAMYWYRQDPGQGLRLIYYSQIVNDFQKGDIAEGYSVSREKKESFPLTVTSAQKNPTAFYLCASSQNGRSGLQETQYFGPGTRLLVL.

The V gene is TRBV20-1, the J gene TRBJ2-7; no firm D call. Germline V CDR1 and CDR2: DFQATT, SNEGSKA (reference sequence). V gave up 5 bases and J gave up 2 bases, with 7 bases separating them. The CDR3 extends over 11 amino acids. The CDR3 spells CSASGPYEQYF. The CDR3 region has the DNA TGCAGTGCTTCCGGGCCCTACGAGCAGTACTTC.

CDR3 DNA: TGTGCCAGCAGCTTTCGCGGGAGGGGTTCCTACAATGAGCAGTTCTTC. It is translated as CASSFRGRGSYNEQFF. V usage is TRBV5-8 and J usage is TRBJ2-1; 9 nucleotides match TRBD2. Germline CDR1 reads SGHTS; CDR2 reads YDEGEE. The CDR3 spans 16 residues. Trimming cost V 2 bases and J 1 base; bases outside gene matches: 4.

This chain uses TRBV7-9 with TRBJ2-1; 9 positions agree with TRBD1. The CDR3 has 18 amino acids. Germline trimming cut 5 bases from V and 9 bases from J; bases unmatched to any gene: 20. From germline, CDR1 is SEHNR and CDR2 FQNEAQ (reference sequence). The CDR3 reads CASSPLRGGGQGTGEQFF. CDR3 nucleotides: TGTGCCAGCAGCCCGCTACGAGGGGGGGGACAGGGTACGGGTGAGCAGTTCTTC. Based on the CDR3 plus reference TRBV7-9 and TRBJ2-1, the full variable domain is DTGVSQNPRHKITKRGQNVTFRCDPISEHNRLYWYRQTLGQGPEFLTYFQNEAQLEKSRLLSDRFSAERPKGSFSTLEIQRTEQGDSAMYLCASSPLRGGGQGTGEQFFGPGTRLTVL.

The chain recombines TRBV6-6 with TRBJ1-1, with D tentatively TRBD1 (5 bases). The V and J ends lost 5 bases and 1 base respectively, with 14 bases between them. Germline-derived CDR1 and CDR2 are MNHNY and SVGAGI (reference sequence). The CDR3 covers 15 residues. CDR3 coding DNA: TGTGCCAGCAGTGACCCCGGGACCAAGAACACTGAAGCTTTCTTT. Encoded protein: CASSDPGTKNTEAFF.

V is TRBV15 and J is TRBJ2-7, with D maybe TRBD1 (6 bases). With 8 bases removed from V and 2 bases from J, the gap between germline ends came to 13 bases. Germline V gene sequence: CDR1 LNHNV, CDR2 YYDKDF (reference sequence). This CDR3 region has 13 residues. This CDR3 is CATGRDTAYEQYF. DNA of the CDR3: TGTGCCACCGGCCGGGACACGGCCTACGAGCAGTACTTC.

The chain combines TRBV19 with TRBJ2-7; D call uncertain. The germline V and J ends were trimmed by 8 bases and 5 bases, with 19 bases remaining between them. This CDR3 region has 14 residues. CDR1 and CDR2 from the germline V gene are LNHDA and SQIVND (reference sequence). The CDR3 DNA is TGTGCCAGTCAGTCCCCAGGTCAACCGAACGAGCAGTACTTC. Residues: CASQSPGQPNEQYF.

The rearrangement joins TRBV11-2 to TRBJ2-2; TRBD1 matches 9 bases. The germline V gene encodes CDR1 SGHAT and CDR2 FQNNGV. The CDR3 runs to 17 residues. The trim removed 4 bases at V and 6 bases at J, leaving 12 bases unmatched. CDR3 nucleotide sequence: TGTGCCAGCAGCTCACCCGGGACAGGGTATGCCGCCGGGGAGCTGTTTTTT. It translates to CASSSPGTGYAAGELFF.

This clone rates as medium-sized (0.01 to 0.1%). The V gene is TRBV29-1, the J gene TRBJ1-2, with 7 bases aligning to TRBD1. The junction had 9 bases not matched to a gene; V was cut back by 2 bases and J by 6 bases. The germline CDR1 and CDR2 sequences are SQVTM and ANQGSEA. The length of the CDR3 is 14 residues. The CDR3 region is CSVESLTGTHGYTF. The CDR3 nucleotides are TGCAGCGTTGAATCCCTGACAGGGACCCATGGCTACACCTTC.

This clone was observed a single time. This sequence joins TRBV5-5 and TRBJ2-1, with 10 bases matching TRBD1. This CDR3 is 16 amino acids long. CDR1 and CDR2 from the germline V gene are SGHKS and YYEKEE (reference sequence). V shed 2 bases, J shed 3 bases, and the junction held 5 bases outside the gene matches. The CDR3 spells CASSFQDRGLYNEQFF. The DNA for the CDR3 is TGTGCCAGCAGCTTCCAAGACAGGGGGCTCTACAATGAGCAGTTCTTC.